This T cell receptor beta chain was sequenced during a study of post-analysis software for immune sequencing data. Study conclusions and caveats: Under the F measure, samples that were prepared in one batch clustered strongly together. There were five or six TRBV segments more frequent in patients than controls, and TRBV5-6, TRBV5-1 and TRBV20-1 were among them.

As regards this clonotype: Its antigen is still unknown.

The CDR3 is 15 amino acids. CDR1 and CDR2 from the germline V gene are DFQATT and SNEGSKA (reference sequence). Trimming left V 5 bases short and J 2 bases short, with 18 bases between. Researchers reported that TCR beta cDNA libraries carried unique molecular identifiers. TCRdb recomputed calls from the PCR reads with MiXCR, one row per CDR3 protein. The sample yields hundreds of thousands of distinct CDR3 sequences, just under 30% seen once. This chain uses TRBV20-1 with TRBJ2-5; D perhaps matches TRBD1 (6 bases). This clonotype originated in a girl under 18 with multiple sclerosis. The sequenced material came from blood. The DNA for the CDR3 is TGCAGTGCTTCACCCACGCAGGGGCTTCAAGAGACCCAGTACTTC. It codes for CSASPTQGLQETQYF.